The next 8 T cell receptor beta chains were all read from a single sample in a study of tumor-infiltrating lymphocytes in primary liver carcinoma. Taking about 19-32 mg of unsorted bulk tissue, the authors co-extracted RNA and DNA. A primer matching the constant region was used to make TCR beta cDNA from approximately 520 ng of total RNA. Investigators got TCR beta libraries out of three nested multiplex PCR rounds, done with slightly modified ARM-PCR. TRBV1-TRBV30 forward and Cbeta reverse primers drove the first two roughly 10-cycle rounds. A single record per CDR3 protein comes from TCRdb applying MiXCR to the multiplex PCR reads. The table records some 64,000 distinct CDR3 sequences, about two thirds of them present only once. The sequenced material came from liver tumor tissue from sampling region 4. Subset meaning: tumor region T4, right-lateral pole. Receptor source: a man between 40 and 49 years old with primary liver carcinoma and hepatitis B virus infection.

The chain employs TRBV4-2 and TRBJ1-2, with D hard to call. Germline CDR1 and CDR2: LGHNA and YNFKEQ. V was clipped by 6 bases and J by 8 bases, with 13 bases between them. The CDR3 has 12 amino acids. The CDR3 nucleotides are TGTGCCAGCAGTGCTGGGGTAAACGGCTACACCTTC. Protein: CASSAGVNGYTF.

A note on this clonotype: An end of the junction differs from the germline gene, which may be a read error. The chain has TRBV11-2 and TRBJ2-7, with D possibly matching TRBD2 (5 bases). Germline V gives CDR1 SGHAT, CDR2 FQNNGV. The CDR3 has 15 amino acids. The CDR3 protein is CASNLESGISGRQYF. The CDR3 DNA reads TGTGCCAGCAACTTAGAGTCCGGGATCTCTGGCAGGCAGTACTTC.

On this clonotype itself: The germline gene is not matched at one end of the junction; a read error may be the cause. V gene TRBV4-3 combines with J gene TRBJ2-5; 10 positions match TRBD2. This CDR3 region has 16 residues. Germline loops: CDR1 LGHNA, CDR2 YSLEER. In DNA form, the CDR3 reads TGCGCCAACAGCCGAGGAGTAGCGGGAGGAGGAGAGACCCAATACTTC. Translating gives CANSRGVAGGGETQYF.

With regard to this clonotype: Compared with germline, one end of the junction differs, possibly owing to a read error. The chain joins TRBV6-5 to TRBJ1-3; 10 bases are a match to TRBD1. Germline-derived CDR1 and CDR2 are MNHEY and SVGAGI. This CDR3 has 17 amino acids. The chain's CDR3 is CASSGGTGAVSGNTMYF. In DNA, the CDR3 is TGTGCCAGCAGTGGGGGGACAGGGGCAGTCTCTGGAAACACCATGTATTTT.

Regarding this clonotype: A junction end diverges from the germline sequence, so it may reflect a read error. This chain joins TRBV12-3 or TRBV12-4 and TRBJ1-1, with TRBD1 matching over 7 bases. The CDR3 contains 14 residues. DNA of the CDR3: TGTGCCAGCAGTTTAGAAACAGGGGTCCCCGAAGCTTTATTT. It codes for CASSLETGVPEALF.

Concerning this clonotype: Without the conserved terminal phenylalanine or tryptophan, this CDR3 likely stems from a read error. This chain connects TRBV11-2 to TRBJ2-2; TRBD1 or TRBD2 may be the D gene (5 bases each). Germline CDR1 is SGHAT and CDR2 is FQNNGV. This CDR3 region has 17 residues. The CDR3 sequence is CASSLALEGANTGKLFL. The CDR3 nucleotides read TGTGCCAGTAGCCTAGCATTAGAAGGGGCGAACACCGGGAAGCTGTTTTTA.

On this clonotype itself: A read error may account for a junction end that differs from germline. The chain links TRBV6-5 to TRBJ2-7; a possible D gene is TRBD1 (6 bases). Germline V gene sequence: CDR1 MNHEY, CDR2 SVGAGI. The CDR3 runs 14 residues. CDR3 region: CAGSYRPGHSEQYF. DNA of the CDR3: TGTGCCGGCAGTTACCGGCCGGGACATAGCGAGCAGTACTTC.

Written as DNA, the CDR3 is TGTGCCAGCAGTAACTTACAGGGGGCGATGACTGAAGCTTTCTTT. This encodes CASSNLQGAMTEAFF. The V and J genes are TRBV6-5 and TRBJ1-1; 9 nucleotides agree with TRBD1. The CDR3 is 15 residues long. V gave up 5 bases and J gave up 5 bases; unmatched junction bases: 9. The germline CDR1 and CDR2 sequences are MNHEY and SVGAGI.